The next 27 T cell receptor beta chains were all read from a single sample in a study of blood T cell repertoires in COVID-19 (TCRdb year 2020). Libraries were built with the immunoSEQ multiplex PCR assay. Held by TCRdb, this immuneACCESS table contains in-frame sequences only and omits some clones. Under half of the omission traces to an unresolved V gene where checked; the cause of the rest is unknown. For this sample there are approximately 150,000 clones; just over 85% appear just once. Of the sample, more than 1.5% falls within the top ten clones. Input material: peripheral blood. Source of these receptors: a woman aged 55-70 years with acute or convalescent COVID-19.

V and J are TRBV7-9 and TRBJ1-6; 8 bases map to TRBD1. From germline, CDR1 is SEHNR and CDR2 FQNEAQ (reference sequence). J gave up 3 bases and V 5 bases, and 6 bases lay outside the gene matches. The CDR3 length is 16 residues. CDR3 sequence: CASSQGTGRYNSPLHF. CDR3 coding DNA: TGTGCCAGCAGCCAGGGGACAGGCCGCTATAATTCACCCCTCCACTTT.

This clone was found once. V gene TRBV9 combines with J gene TRBJ2-1; 9 nucleotides match TRBD2. The CDR3 sequence is 15 residues long. V shed 3 bases and J 2 bases; nucleotides not matched to a gene: 3. Germline lookup yields CDR1 SGDLS and CDR2 YYNGEE. The CDR3 region has the DNA TGTGCCAGCAGCGCGCGGGGGGGTCCCTACAATGAGCAGTTCTTC. It translates to CASSARGGPYNEQFF.

This rearrangement joins TRBV7-9 to TRBJ1-1, with TRBD1 identical over 7 bases. The length of the CDR3 is 14 residues. V dropped 7 bases and J dropped 1; count of bases not matched to a gene: 6. Germline V CDR1 and CDR2: SEHNR, FQNEAQ (reference sequence). CDR3 nucleotides: TGTGCCAGCAACCTACAGGGGTCGAACACTGAAGCTTTCTTT. This translates into CASNLQGSNTEAFF.

This chain joins TRBV20-1 and TRBJ2-7; D is undetermined. This CDR3 contains 12 residues. Germline V gives CDR1 DFQATT, CDR2 SNEGSKA (reference sequence). V shed 3 bases and J shed 3 bases, with 9 bases lying between them. The CDR3 region has the DNA TGCAGTGCTAGTCTGGGCAGCTACGAGCAGTACTTC. The encoded protein is CSASLGSYEQYF.

The chain couples TRBV19 to TRBJ1-2; D might be TRBD1 (5 bases). Trimming removed 1 base from V and 3 bases from J, with 12 bases in between. CDR1 and CDR2 (germline): LNHDA, SQIVND (reference sequence). The CDR3 covers 15 residues. CDR3 protein: CASSIVGRVDYGYTF. DNA of the CDR3: TGTGCCAGTAGTATAGTCGGCAGGGTGGACTATGGCTACACCTTC. Combining the CDR3 with reference TRBV19 and TRBJ1-2 gives the whole variable domain DGGITQSPKYLFRKEGQNVTLSCEQNLNHDAMYWYRQDPGQGLRLIYYSQIVNDFQKGDIAEGYSVSREKKESFPLTVTSAQKNPTAFYLCASSIVGRVDYGYTFGSGTRLTVV.

The J gene is TRBJ1-1, the V gene TRBV27, with TRBD1 matching 7 bases. The CDR3 loop spans 14 amino acids. After removal of 6 bases from V and 1 base from J, the junction contained 5 bases not matched to a gene. The germline V gene has CDR1 MNHEY and CDR2 SMNVEV (reference sequence). Here the CDR3 reads CASRPGQRNTEAFF. The CDR3 region has the DNA TGTGCCAGCAGGCCGGGACAGAGGAACACTGAAGCTTTCTTT.

The chain couples TRBV5-1 to TRBJ1-6, with 8 positions matching TRBD1. The CDR3 sequence is 15 residues long. The germline V gene has CDR1 SGHRS and CDR2 YFSETQ. J was trimmed by 9 bases and V by 4 bases; bases with no gene match: 9. The CDR3 DNA reads as TGCGCCAGCAGCCTACGGACAGGGAGGACTTCACCCCTCCACTTT. Translating gives CASSLRTGRTSPLHF.

CDR3 sequence (DNA): TGCGCCAGCAGCCGGACTAGCGCGAACACCGGGGAGCTGTTTTTT. This encodes CASSRTSANTGELFF. The rearrangement uses TRBV4-1 and TRBJ2-2; 9 bases fit TRBD2. This CDR3 spans 15 amino acids. With 4 bases clipped from V and 0 bases from J, the junction kept 0 bases outside the gene matches. Germline lookup yields CDR1 MGHRA and CDR2 YSYEKL.

The rearrangement joins TRBV19 to TRBJ1-5; the D gene is possibly TRBD1 (6 bases). Germline V CDR1 and CDR2: LNHDA, SQIVND (reference sequence). The V gene lost 2 bases and the J gene lost 0 bases, with 11 bases spanning the gap. This CDR3 contains 16 residues. The CDR3 DNA sequence: TGTGCCAGTAGTATAACAGGGAGATATAGCAATCAGCCCCAGCATTTT. Translation: CASSITGRYSNQPQHF.

V and J are TRBV3-1 (or the pseudogene TRBV3-2) and TRBJ2-2; D is possibly TRBD2 (6 bases). The V end lost 2 bases, the J end lost 3 bases, and 13 bases lay between the germline ends. The CDR3 loop spans 16 amino acids. Germline V CDR1 and CDR2: LGHDT, YNNKEL (reference sequence). The CDR3 sequence: CASSQKEGIDTGELFF. DNA of the CDR3: TGTGCCAGCAGCCAAAAGGAGGGGATCGACACCGGGGAGCTGTTTTTT.

This clone has only one observation. V and J are TRBV6-5 and TRBJ1-6, with 9 bases that match TRBD1. Germline-derived CDR1 and CDR2 are MNHEY and SVGAGI. J was trimmed by 9 bases and V by 4 bases; bases with no gene match: 4. The CDR3 consists of 14 residues. For the CDR3, the DNA is TGTGCCAGCAGTTCGGGGACAGGGACTTCACCCCTCCACTTT. Amino acids: CASSSGTGTSPLHF.

J is TRBJ1-3 and V is TRBV7-9; TRBD1 aligns across 8 bases. Germline CDR1 SEHNR, CDR2 FQNEAQ (reference sequence). CDR3 length: 15 amino acids. V was pared by 5 bases and J by 3 bases, with 6 bases of the junction left unmatched. The CDR3 protein is CASSRYDRGGNTIYF. Here the CDR3 DNA reads TGTGCCAGCAGCCGTTACGACAGGGGTGGAAACACCATATATTTT.

J is TRBJ1-2 and V is TRBV4-2, with D possibly matching TRBD1 (6 bases). Germline assignment: CDR1 LGHNA and CDR2 YNFKEQ. Trimming removed 0 bases at V and 5 bases at J, with 16 bases between. The CDR3 runs 16 residues. In DNA form, the CDR3 reads TGTGCCAGCAGCCAAGATATGACTACAGGGCTTTATGGCTACACCTTC. It encodes CASSQDMTTGLYGYTF.

This rearrangement joins TRBV6-2 or TRBV6-3 to TRBJ1-1; 7 nucleotides match TRBD1. Trimming at V came to 3 bases and at J to 5 bases, leaving 6 bases not matched to a gene. The CDR3 length is 14 residues. The germline V gene has CDR1 MNHEY and CDR2 SVGEGT. The CDR3: CASSYRGLDTEAFF. The CDR3 bases are TGTGCCAGCAGTTATAGGGGGCTGGATACTGAAGCTTTCTTT.

The chain recombines TRBV30 with TRBJ2-1, with 8 bases that match TRBD2. The CDR3 is made up of 13 amino acids. V gave up 3 bases and J gave up 2 bases; unmatched junction bases: 0. Germline V gene sequence: CDR1 GTSNPN, CDR2 SVGIG (reference sequence). CDR3 sequence reads: CAWSGGAYNEQFF. CDR3 coding DNA: TGTGCCTGGAGCGGGGGGGCCTACAATGAGCAGTTCTTC.

The rearrangement joins TRBV11-2 to TRBJ2-1; D gene ambiguous. The CDR3 runs 12 residues. Germline assignment: CDR1 SGHAT and CDR2 FQNNGV. The germline V and J ends were trimmed by 1 base and 8 bases, with 6 bases remaining between them. This chain's CDR3 is CASSLAFYEQFF. The CDR3 region has the DNA TGTGCCAGCAGCTTAGCCTTTTATGAGCAGTTCTTC.

V and J are TRBV19 and TRBJ1-2; 8 bases are shared with TRBD1. Germline V CDR1 and CDR2: LNHDA, SQIVND (reference sequence). J gave up 5 bases and V 6 bases, and 8 bases lay outside the gene matches. The CDR3 length is 14 residues. CDR3 loop: CASSMPGQVYGYTF. The CDR3 nucleotides are TGTGCCAGTAGCATGCCGGGACAGGTGTATGGCTACACCTTC.

The chain uses TRBV5-1 and TRBJ1-6; 9 positions match TRBD1. Germline V gene data show CDR1 as SGHRS and CDR2 as YFSETQ. The trim removed 2 bases at V and 7 bases at J, leaving 4 bases unmatched. There are 15 residues in the CDR3. CDR3 loop: CASSLVGTGNSPLHF. Written as DNA, the CDR3 is TGCGCCAGCAGCTTAGTTGGGACAGGGAATTCACCCCTCCACTTT.

This chain uses TRBV14 with TRBJ2-7; TRBD1 aligns across 10 bases. Germline assignment: CDR1 SGHDN and CDR2 FVKESK. V gave up 3 bases and J gave up 2 bases; unmatched junction bases: 4. The CDR3 runs to 15 residues. The CDR3 nucleotides read TGTGCCAGCAGCCACGGGACAGGGGTCCCCTACGAGCAGTACTTC. Translation: CASSHGTGVPYEQYF.

The chain employs TRBV30 and TRBJ1-2; D gene uncertain. This CDR3 has 12 amino acids. V dropped 3 bases and J dropped 8 bases, with 13 bases sitting between them. Germline CDR1 is GTSNPN and CDR2 is SVGIG (reference sequence). CDR3 bases: TGTGCCTGGAGGGGAGCCAGGACCGGCTACACCTTC. Translated, it gives CAWRGARTGYTF.

This clone showed up just once. This chain links TRBV5-4 with TRBJ2-3, with 11 positions matching TRBD2. The J segment lost 6 bases and the V segment lost 0 bases, leaving 3 bases of the junction unmatched. Germline V gene data show CDR1 as SGHNT and CDR2 as YYREEE (reference sequence). This CDR3 comprises 15 residues. Here the CDR3 DNA reads TGTGCCAGCAGCTTGGGACTAGCGGGGATCGATACGCAGTATTTT. Protein product: CASSLGLAGIDTQYF.

The J gene is TRBJ1-2, the V gene TRBV2; tentatively, D is TRBD1 (6 bases). The CDR3 extends over 14 amino acids. Trimming left V 3 bases short and J 6 bases short, with 14 bases between. Germline values: CDR1 SNHLY, CDR2 FYNNEI. CDR3 nucleotides: TGTGCCAGCAGTGACCCCCAGGGGTTGGATGGCTACACCTTC. Translation gives CASSDPQGLDGYTF.

The chain employs TRBV5-8 and TRBJ1-5, with 7 bases identical to TRBD1. Trimming at V came to 4 bases and at J to 4 bases, leaving 8 bases not matched to a gene. Germline CDR1 SGHTS, CDR2 YDEGEE. This CDR3 comprises 15 residues. CDR3 bases: TGTGCCAGCAGCCCGGGGGACAGCATTAATCAGCCCCAGCATTTT. Translating gives CASSPGDSINQPQHF.

This chain uses TRBV3-1 (or the pseudogene TRBV3-2) with TRBJ2-1, with 14 bases matching TRBD2. Germline V gene data show CDR1 as LGHDT and CDR2 as YNNKEL (reference sequence). J lost 3 bases, V lost 6 bases, and 4 bases had no gene match. This CDR3 contains 16 residues. In DNA, the CDR3 is TGTGCCAGCAGGGGGACTAGCGGGGGATACTACAATGAGCAGTTCTTC. Residues: CASRGTSGGYYNEQFF.

As to this clone: Mismatch with germline at one junction end may stem from a read error. V usage is TRBV7-7 and J usage is TRBJ2-1; 9 bases match TRBD1. This CDR3 is 14 amino acids long. Germline loops: CDR1 SSHAT, CDR2 FNYEAQ (reference sequence). The DNA for the CDR3 is TGTGCTAGCAGCCCACAGGGGGCATGGAATGAGCAGTTCTTC. This sequence encodes CASSPQGAWNEQFF.

The chain is built from TRBV4-2 and TRBJ1-6, with D perhaps TRBD1 (5 bases). V was cut by 4 bases and J by 0 bases, with 13 bases left in between. The CDR3 runs 17 residues. The germline V gene encodes CDR1 LGHNA and CDR2 YNFKEQ. The CDR3 here is CASSLPAGRSYNSPLHF. The CDR3 DNA is TGTGCCAGCAGCCTCCCGGCAGGGCGCTCCTATAATTCACCCCTCCACTTT.

There are a few counts of this clone. This chain links TRBV7-8 with TRBJ1-1; TRBD1 aligns across 8 bases. Germline trimming cut 1 base from V and 4 bases from J; bases unmatched to any gene: 11. The germline V gene encodes CDR1 SGHVS and CDR2 FQNEAQ. The CDR3 covers 17 residues. CDR3 bases: TGTGCCAGCAGCTTAGAAGGGGACAGGCGGCTGGGCACTGAAGCTTTCTTT. It codes for CASSLEGDRRLGTEAFF.